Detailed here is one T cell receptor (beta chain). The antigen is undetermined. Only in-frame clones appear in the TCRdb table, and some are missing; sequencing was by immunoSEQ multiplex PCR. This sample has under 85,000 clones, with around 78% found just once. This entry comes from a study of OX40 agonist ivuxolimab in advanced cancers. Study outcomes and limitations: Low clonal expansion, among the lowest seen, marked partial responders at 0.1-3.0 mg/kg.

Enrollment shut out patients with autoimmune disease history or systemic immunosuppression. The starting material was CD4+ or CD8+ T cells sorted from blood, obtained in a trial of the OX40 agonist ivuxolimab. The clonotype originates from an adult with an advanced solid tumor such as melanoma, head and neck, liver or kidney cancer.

CDR3 DNA: TGTGCCAGCAGCTTAGGAGGGCGGGGGGGTAATTCACCCCTCCACTTT. Amino acid sequence: CASSLGGRGGNSPLHF. The V call is TRBV13, the J call TRBJ1-6; D is perhaps TRBD1 (5 bases). Germline CDR1 and CDR2: PRHDT and FYEKMQ (reference sequence). V was clipped by 0 bases and J by 6 bases, with 12 bases between them. The CDR3 has 16 residues.